This T cell receptor (beta chain) was sequenced during a study of glioma-infiltrating T cells (dated by TCRdb to 2016 to 2018). About the investigation overall: The low-grade gliomas were WHO grade II oligodendrogliomas or astrocytomas, while the glioblastomas were WHO grade IV tumors sampled at initial diagnosis rather than at recurrent diagnosis. Glioma patients received dexamethasone for six or fewer days before surgery. To measure divergence between tissue and blood T-cell populations, each tissue-infiltrating repertoire was compared with the peripheral blood repertoire of the same patient. TCR alpha- and beta-chain repertoires were sequenced from glioma tissue, non-neoplastic brain tissue and matched peripheral blood mononuclear cells. The paired cohort was made up of three low-grade glioma patients, eight or nine primary glioblastoma patients and three non-glioma patients who contributed non-neoplastic brain tissue. For blood libraries, the target was 4.5- to 10-fold sequencing coverage of some 960,000 peripheral T cells.

As concerns this clonotype: The target of this receptor is not known. No base-level quality is on record; no much larger clone is a single base apart.

The CDR3 has 13 amino acids, counting the end cysteine and phenylalanine. CDR3 DNA is the only sequence kept; it has 39 bases, read in frame from the first base. As encoded in the germline V gene, CDR1 is SQVTM while CDR2 is ANQGSEA. Trimming removed 3 bases from V and 4 bases from J, leaving 10 bases between the germline ends. The iRepertoire nested amplicon-rescue multiplex PCR (arm-PCR) platform was used to amplify TCR alpha and beta CDR3 regions from RNA. The input for one-step reverse transcription and amplification was roughly 85-400 ng of either tissue mRNA or PBMC total RNA. After bead purification, a secondary multiplex PCR added Illumina adapters, and libraries were gel-purified between 200 and 400 bp. Internal 6-nucleotide barcodes were carried by the libraries and were used for demultiplexing. The libraries were sequenced on an Illumina MiSeq using 2x220 or 2x250 nucleotide paired-end reads. Processing in the source paper ran as follows. Paired reads were merged using FLASH 1.2.11 and were aligned to the GRCh37 human genome using BWA-MEM, after which TRA and TRB reads were extracted. V and J assignment used an IMGT-derived reference of cassette sequences and CDR3 motifs that included pseudogenes. Reads were translated in three frames, and productive CDR3s were defined by a C…FGXG motif without stop codons. Unique combinations of V-J cassette pair and CDR3 amino acid sequence were defined as clonotypes. Hamming distance filtering was applied to reads, with thresholds set by the sequence error rate of each sample in mapped regions. In TCRdb, the public reads were trimmed at Q25 with fastp and aligned with MiXCR, with productive beta chains retained. Under each unique CDR3 protein, matching rows form one entry showing the most common genes and DNA. TCRdb, not the authors, supplied the V and J calls. The sample has about 410,000 distinct CDR3 sequences on record, roughly two fifths of them singletons. 12% of the sample rests with the top ten.

Immediately after resection, surgical brain or tumor specimens were cryofrozen in liquid nitrogen, and peripheral blood cells were collected at the same time. Study-wide findings and limitations: Small numbers underpinned the group comparisons: roughly 8 glioblastoma patients, three low-grade glioma patients and three non-neoplastic patients. VJ-independent divergence between tissue and blood was found to be below expectation in non-neoplastic patients but above expectation in all gliomas, particularly low-grade gliomas. Tissue and blood shared very few CDR3 sequences, a result attributed to high CDR3 diversity and limited sampling. Patients with low tissue-blood divergence were marked by a signature set of shared blood CDR3 motifs, and that set was depleted in highly divergent patients.

The source of this sequence is a human donor with low-grade glioma or glioblastoma, undergoing nonglioma brain surgery, or in good health (not recorded which). In this chain, TRBV29-1 is recombined with TRBJ1-5, and perhaps TRBD1 as D gene, on 5 matching bases. The specimen sequenced was glioma tissue, nonneoplastic brain tissue, or PBMCs (not recorded which). CDR3 reads: CSVEGGLNQPQHF. The nucleotide sequence is TGCAGCGTTGAGGGGGGACTGAATCAGCCCCAGCATTTT.